This T cell receptor beta chain was recorded in a study of T cells in women clearing cervical HPV infection. Whole-study context: For cases, blood was sampled a median around 150 days after lesion detection, interquartile range roughly 85 to 200 days. Study findings and constraints: Combining TCR richness with V gene abundances gave around 0.83 AUC. Controls had more TRBV6-7 (approximately 0.15%) than cases (about 0.11%).

About this clone: Antigen: not known. Read sequence stops 3 residues before the CDR3 end, and the germline J gene provides the missing end.

This CDR3 has 12 amino acids. Per the germline V gene, CDR1 is SNHLY and CDR2 is FYNNEI. With V trimmed by 6 bases and J by 4 bases, 2 bases remained unmatched. Some clones are missing from TCRdb's copy, which holds only in-frame ones; the method was immunoSEQ multiplex PCR. The sample's table shows roughly 30,000 clones. The sequenced sample was blood buffy coat. The J gene is TRBJ2-7, the V gene TRBV2; 8 nucleotides match TRBD1. This TCR derives from a woman aged 18 to 75 with a cervical HPV16 infection that either progressed to CIN3+ or cleared (not recorded which). The CDR3 loop reads CASSTGGYEQYF. CDR3 DNA (partial): TGTGCCAGCAGCACAGGGGGTTACGAG.